Sequencing of this T cell receptor (beta chain) was carried out in a study of T cells in narcolepsy. Notes on the study in general: Blood of same and different patients, but not healthy controls, reportedly held recurring autoreactive clonotypes.

TCRdb's table, derived via immunoSEQ multiplex PCR, lists solely in-frame clones and lacks some. The sample contains approximately 22,000 clones, about 60% of which appear only once. This CDR3 is built from 14 residues. V dropped 1 base and J dropped 5 bases, with 9 bases sitting between them. The germline V gene has CDR1 SGHRS and CDR2 YFSETQ. A word on this clone: The antigen is undetermined.

Source material: memory (CD45RA-) CD4+ T cells from blood. The clonotype comes from a human donor in good health. V is TRBV5-1 and J is TRBJ2-2; no clear D. The CDR3 reads CASSLTGPTGELFF. Here the CDR3 DNA reads TGCGCCAGCAGCTTGACGGGCCCAACCGGGGAGCTGTTTTTT.